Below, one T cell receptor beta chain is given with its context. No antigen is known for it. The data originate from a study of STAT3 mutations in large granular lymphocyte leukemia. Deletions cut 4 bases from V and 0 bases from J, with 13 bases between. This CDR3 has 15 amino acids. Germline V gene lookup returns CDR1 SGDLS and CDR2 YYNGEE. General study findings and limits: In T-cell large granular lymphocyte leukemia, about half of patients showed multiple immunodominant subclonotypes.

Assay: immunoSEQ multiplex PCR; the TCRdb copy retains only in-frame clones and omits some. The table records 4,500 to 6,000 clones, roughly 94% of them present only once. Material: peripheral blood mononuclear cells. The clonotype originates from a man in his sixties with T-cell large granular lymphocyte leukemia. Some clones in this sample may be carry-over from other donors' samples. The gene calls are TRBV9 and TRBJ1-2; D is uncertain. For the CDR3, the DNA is TGTGCCAGCAGCCCCGACGCAGTGCCTAACTATGGCTACACCTTC. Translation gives CASSPDAVPNYGYTF.